This T cell receptor (beta chain) was observed in a study of blood T cell repertoires in COVID-19 (dated by TCRdb to 2018 to 2020). About the full investigation: Samples covering the acute and convalescent phases of COVID-19 were provided by collaborators in the United States, Italy and Spain. The material from the prospective study consisted of cDNA or gDNA derived from T cells, B-cell-depleted T cells, or PBMCs. Deeply sampled blood TCRbeta repertoires from subjects exposed to, actively infected with, or recovered from COVID-19 were included in the dataset. The repertoires were released in a freely available public database meant as a resource for research on the immune response to SARS-CoV-2. The samples were drawn from the first 160 participants of the ongoing ImmuneRACE study and from some 1,300 subjects provided by 6 global collaborators. Nearly every sample came with metadata listing a de-identified subject ID, COVID-19 status, age in years and sex. HLA class I and class II types, where available, came from metadata supplied by the sample provider rather than from assay-based typing. Results the study describes overall, beyond this receptor: The quantity of clinical and demographic metadata differed by source and by participant and was supplied without curation.

TCRbeta CDR3 regions were amplified from genomic DNA using the immunoSEQ Assay, a bias-controlled multiplex PCR. The published analysis was carried out like this. The number of nucleated cells in each sample was estimated by amplification of reference gene primers within the assay. To quantify the absolute abundance of each unique TCRbeta CDR3 rearrangement, sequence reads were collapsed and filtered. Productive Simpson clonality was computed per sample as the square root of Simpson's diversity index over productive rearrangements. What TCRdb holds here is the immuneACCESS table cut down to in-frame rearrangements. Part of the clones is not present; checked against another copy, under half of the missing clones reflect an unresolved V gene, and the others are unexplained. That table furnishes V, J and clone size, whereas the DNA furnished D and trimming. Within this sample are approximately 280,000 clones, with around 88% of them counted one time only. In total, the top ten clones hold roughly 6.3% of the sample.

Participants in the prospective study were enrolled through a virtual design, were aged about 18 to 100 years, and lived in under 25 United States geographic areas. Cohort assignment in the prospective study relied on participant-reported clinical history from a screening survey and a study questionnaire. Recovered participants in ImmuneRACE Cohort 3 were defined by two consecutive negative NP/OP PCR tests, clearance by a healthcare professional, or resolution of symptoms. In the prospective study, mobile phlebotomists collected whole blood, serum and a nasopharyngeal or oropharyngeal swab from each participant. Participants in the prospective study had the option to provide additional blood draws and questionnaires over an approximately two-month period. Before DNA extraction, prospective study blood samples were shipped either frozen or at room temperature. Details on this clone: There is no known antigen for this receptor. Base qualities are not provided; no much larger clone lies one nucleotide away.

Here V drops 4 bases and J drops 0 bases, and the junction holds 6 bases not matched to any gene. From the cysteine through the phenylalanine, the CDR3 covers 15 amino acids. Only the CDR3 portion is preserved as DNA: 45 bases, with reading frame beginning at the first base. Reading the germline V gene gives CDR1 SGHDT and CDR2 YYEEEE. This chain joins TRBV5-6 to TRBJ2-7; the central 8 bases match TRBD1. The sequence was collected from a woman aged 40 to 50 who had recovered from COVID-19. What was sequenced was PBMCs or T cells enriched from blood (not recorded which). The bases are TGTGCCAGCAGCGCCCCGGGACAGGCCTCCTACGAGCAGTACTTC. The resulting protein is CASSAPGQASYEQYF.